A selection of T cell receptor beta chains follows, all from one sample in a study of early T cells in non-severe SARS-CoV-2 infection. TCRdb fed the 5' RACE reads into MiXCR, producing one record per CDR3 protein. Among tens of thousands of distinct CDR3 sequences listed, over 8% were seen once. Here the sequenced sample was whole blood, taken at baseline. These receptors were obtained from an adult who was a healthcare worker with PCR-confirmed SARS-CoV-2 infection or an uninfected control (not recorded which). The CDR3 runs from the conserved cysteine through the conserved F or W. The D gene is left open where the match is weak. Clone size is given for some rows only: seen once, a few or many times, or a class if the clone is expanded.

v_gene	d_gene	j_gene	abundance	CDR3nt	CDR3aa
TRBV10-1	NA	TRBJ2-3	NA	TGCGCCAGCAGGGCAGGGAATGAAGCAGATACGCAGTATTTT	CASRAGNEADTQYF
TRBV5-1	NA	TRBJ2-5	NA	TGCGCCAGCAGCACTGGTGGCGGAGATGGGGCCCAGTACTTC	CASSTGGGDGAQYF
TRBV7-9	NA	TRBJ2-5	few	TGTGCCAGCAGCGATTATGGGAACCAGGGGGAGACCCAGTACTTC	CASSDYGNQGETQYF
TRBV13	NA	TRBJ2-7	NA	TGTGCCAGCAGCCCCAGGACCCGGGGGGCCTCCTACGAGCAGTACTTC	CASSPRTRGASYEQYF
TRBV4-1	TRBD1	TRBJ1-1	NA	TGCGCCAGCAGCCGGACGACAGGGCGGCTCACTGAAGCTTTCTTT	CASSRTTGRLTEAFF
TRBV9	NA	TRBJ2-5	few	TGTGCCAGCAGCGTAAGGGGCGCGGGGTCCGAGACCCAGTACTTC	CASSVRGAGSETQYF
TRBV29-1	NA	TRBJ2-5	few	TGCAGCGTAGCAGGGCCGGGGACCCAGTACTTC	CSVAGPGTQYF
TRBV2	TRBD1	TRBJ2-1	many	TGTGCCAGCAGTACACCGGGACAGGGGGTTTTATGGTCCTACAATGAGCAGTTCTTC	CASSTPGQGVLWSYNEQFF
TRBV18	NA	TRBJ1-3	few	TGTGCCAGCTCACCTCCTGACAGCTATGGAAACACCATATATTTT	CASSPPDSYGNTIYF
TRBV28	NA	TRBJ2-3	NA	TGTGCCAGCAGTTCGAACAGGGCTCGGGGCACAGATACGCAGTATTTT	CASSSNRARGTDTQYF
TRBV5-1	NA	TRBJ1-4	NA	TGCGCCAGCAGCTTGGTATTGGGGAATAATGAAAAACTGTTTTTT	CASSLVLGNNEKLFF
TRBV28	TRBD1	TRBJ2-3	NA	TGTGCCAGCAGTTTATTTACAGGGGTGACTACAGATACGCAGTATTTT	CASSLFTGVTTDTQYF
TRBV12-3/TRBV12-4	NA	TRBJ1-1	NA	TGTGCCAGCAGTCCTTCAGACAGCTCGAACACTGAAGCTTTCTTT	CASSPSDSSNTEAFF
TRBV4-2	NA	TRBJ1-2	NA	TGTGCCAGCAGCCAAGCCTCTACAGGGTTCTATGGCTACACCTTC	CASSQASTGFYGYTF
TRBV19	NA	TRBJ2-5	NA	TGTGCCAGTAGTATAGCGGGGACAAGCGGAGAGACCCAGTACTTC	CASSIAGTSGETQYF
TRBV7-8	NA	TRBJ2-7	NA	TGTGCCAGCAGCTTATTAGGGGGGCCCTACGAGCAGTACTTC	CASSLLGGPYEQYF
TRBV2	NA	TRBJ1-1	NA	TGTGCCAGCACCGGTTACACTGAAGCTTTCTTT	CASTGYTEAFF
TRBV7-9	TRBD1	TRBJ1-1	many	TGTGCCAGCAGCCCGAGACAGGGAATGAACACTGAAGCTTTCTTT	CASSPRQGMNTEAFF
TRBV20-1	TRBD2	TRBJ2-7	many	TGCAGTGCTAGTTCGGGAGGTAGCGGGAGCTACGAGCAGTACTTC	CSASSGGSGSYEQYF
TRBV11-2	NA	TRBJ2-7	NA	TGTGCCAGCAGCTTGATGGGGGGGCCCTACGAGCAGTACTTC	CASSLMGGPYEQYF
TRBV7-6	TRBD2	TRBJ2-3	few	TGTGCCAGCAGTTCAAGACTAGCATCGGATACGCAGTATTTT	CASSSRLASDTQYF
TRBV7-6	NA	TRBJ2-7	NA	TGTGCCAGCAGCCTAAGCAGCGGGCGGGACGAGCAGTACTTC	CASSLSSGRDEQYF
TRBV20-1	NA	TRBJ1-4	few	TGCAGTGCTAGTCCCCAGGGCGGCGAAAAACTGTTTTTT	CSASPQGGEKLFF
TRBV28	NA	TRBJ1-2	few	TGTGCCAGCTCCGGGGGGAAGGAAAACTATGGCTACACCTTC	CASSGGKENYGYTF
TRBV28	NA	TRBJ1-5	many	TGTGCCAGCAGCCCCGTCGCCCGGGTCCGTAGCAATCAGCCCCAGCATTTT	CASSPVARVRSNQPQHF
TRBV20-1	NA	TRBJ1-1	few	TGCAGTGCTAGAGCCGCGGGGGTAAACACTGAAGCTTTCTTT	CSARAAGVNTEAFF
TRBV20-1	TRBD2	TRBJ2-5	many	TGCAGTGCCCCGAGTGGACTAGCGGGGTGGGAGACCCAGTACTTC	CSAPSGLAGWETQYF
TRBV30	TRBD2	TRBJ2-1	few	TGTGCCTGGAGCCCGATGTCGGGAGGGGAGCAGTTCTTC	CAWSPMSGGEQFF
TRBV6-1	NA	TRBJ1-5	many	TGTGCCAGCAGCGGGGGTACTGGTAGCAATCAGCCCCAGCATTTT	CASSGGTGSNQPQHF
TRBV4-3	NA	TRBJ2-5	few	TGCGCCAGCAGCCAAGATCGTGGCCAGCAAGAGACCCAGTACTTC	CASSQDRGQQETQYF
TRBV20-1	TRBD1	TRBJ1-6	many	TGCAGTGTACAGGGGAGGTCCTATAATTCACCCCTCCACTTT	CSVQGRSYNSPLHF
TRBV2	NA	TRBJ1-4	NA	TGTGCCAGCAGAGCCGACAGGACAGATGAAAAACTGTTTTTT	CASRADRTDEKLFF
TRBV3-1	NA	TRBJ1-1	few	TGTGCCAGCAACTCTGGAAGAGGTGTACGTGCTTTCTTT	CASNSGRGVRAFF
TRBV7-2	NA	TRBJ2-1	many	TGTGCCAGCAGCTCTAGAAGAGGGAGCAATGAGCAGTTCTTC	CASSSRRGSNEQFF
TRBV18	NA	TRBJ1-6	few	TGTGCCAGCTCCCTAGGGGGGCACGGTTCACCCCTCCACTTT	CASSLGGHGSPLHF
TRBV7-9	TRBD1	TRBJ1-5	NA	TGTGCCAGCAGCGTATTCCCCGACAGGGGGTCATATCAGCCCCAGCATTTT	CASSVFPDRGSYQPQHF
TRBV3-1	NA	TRBJ1-1	many	TGTGCCAGCAGCCAAGACCCGAACACTGAAGCTTTCTTT	CASSQDPNTEAFF
TRBV29-1	TRBD1	TRBJ2-3	NA	TGCAGCGTGATCCCCTGGACAGGTAGCACAGATACGCAGTATTTT	CSVIPWTGSTDTQYF
TRBV2	TRBD1	TRBJ1-1	many	TGTGCCAGCTTCTCACAGGGGGCTGAAGCTTTCTTT	CASFSQGAEAFF
TRBV3-1	TRBD1	TRBJ1-2	NA	TGTGCCAGCAGTCGGGGACAGCTCTATGGCTACACCTTC	CASSRGQLYGYTF
TRBV5-1	TRBD2	TRBJ2-3	NA	TGCGCCAGCAGCTTGGTGGCTAGCGGGGAATGGGATACGCAGTATTTT	CASSLVASGEWDTQYF
TRBV12-3/TRBV12-4	TRBD1	TRBJ1-2	many	TGTGCCAGCAGCCAACTGGACAGGGAAGGCGGCTACACCTTC	CASSQLDREGGYTF
TRBV12-3/TRBV12-4	NA	TRBJ2-4	NA	TGTGCCAGCAGCGGGGAGTCAGGCATAGCCAAAAACATTCAGTACTTC	CASSGESGIAKNIQYF
TRBV11-2	NA	TRBJ2-1	many	TGTGCCAGCAGCTCCCGGTGGGGTGGGGATGAGCAGTTCTTC	CASSSRWGGDEQFF
TRBV6-4	NA	TRBJ2-1	many	TGTGCCAGCAGTGACTCAGCAGAGGGTGAGCAGTTCTTC	CASSDSAEGEQFF
TRBV12-3/TRBV12-4	NA	TRBJ2-3	few	TGTGCCAGCAGTTTTTCAGGGGACCCCTTAACAGATACGCAGTATTTT	CASSFSGDPLTDTQYF
TRBV7-9	NA	TRBJ1-1	NA	TGTGCCAGCAGCTTCGCGAGGATCGGGACTGAAGCTTTCTTT	CASSFARIGTEAFF
TRBV30	NA	TRBJ1-2	NA	TGTGCCTGGAGTCGGCAGGGTGGCGGCTACACCTTC	CAWSRQGGGYTF
TRBV6-5	NA	TRBJ2-5	NA	TGTGCCAGCAGTTACCTAAACATCCCTCCCCCCAGCCAGGAGACCCAGTACTTC	CASSYLNIPPPSQETQYF
TRBV19	NA	TRBJ1-2	few	TGTGCCAGTAGTTCTTGGGACGAGGGCGACTATGGCTACACCTTC	CASSSWDEGDYGYTF
TRBV4-2	NA	TRBJ2-2	many	TGTGCCAGCAGCCAAGCCCGGGACGGCGGCGGGGAGCTGTTTTTT	CASSQARDGGGELFF
TRBV28	NA	TRBJ1-1	many	TGTGCCAGCAGACCCGGACAGACTGAAGCTTTCTTT	CASRPGQTEAFF
TRBV12-3/TRBV12-4	NA	TRBJ1-5	many	TGTGCCGCAGGAACGGGGGCGCCCCAGCATTTT	CAAGTGAPQHF
TRBV18	NA	TRBJ2-5	few	TGTGCCAGCTCACAACAAGAGACCCAGTACTTC	CASSQQETQYF
TRBV5-1	TRBD2	TRBJ2-7	few	TGCGCCAGCAGCTTGGTGGCTAGCGGGGATAGCTCCTACGAGCAGTACTTC	CASSLVASGDSSYEQYF
TRBV25-1	NA	TRBJ1-1	few	TGTGCCAGCAGTGATTCAGGGACTGAAGCTTTCTTT	CASSDSGTEAFF
TRBV5-1	NA	TRBJ2-4	many	TGCGCCAGCAGGAGGGACTCTGAGATGGACATTCAGTACTTC	CASRRDSEMDIQYF
TRBV7-9	NA	TRBJ2-1	NA	TGTGCCAGCAGCCCAAGGGGTGCGGGGGCCCCATACAATGAGCAGTTCTTC	CASSPRGAGAPYNEQFF
TRBV18	NA	TRBJ1-1	few	TGTGCCAGCTCTCCGACGACAGACACGAACACTGAAGCTTTCTTT	CASSPTTDTNTEAFF